The clone carrying this TCR beta chain was observed once. In the study's own analysis: The authors estimated nucleated cell counts from reference gene primer amplification. Profiled with immunoSEQ multiplex PCR; TCRdb holds only in-frame clones, not every one. V, J and clone size were drawn from that table, and D and trimming were deduced from the DNA. The table has 150,000 to 200,000 clones, 84% seen once; the top ten hold 13% to 15%. The sample originates from a study of blood T cell repertoires in COVID-19. Whole-study context: Italy, Spain and the United States were the sources of the convalescent and acute COVID-19 samples. Sample material is recorded as cDNA or gDNA derived from T cells, B-cell-depleted T cells, or PBMCs.

Trimming cost V 4 bases and J 3 bases; bases outside gene matches: 7. This CDR3 has 14 residues. Germline values: CDR1 SGHDT, CDR2 YYEEEE. The sequenced sample was peripheral blood. The receptor's source is a man aged 25-45 years with active or convalescent COVID-19. The chain employs TRBV5-6 and TRBJ2-7, with TRBD1 identical over 7 bases. CDR3 residues: CASSLRDSVYEQYF. For the CDR3, the DNA is TGTGCCAGCAGCCTCCGGGACAGTGTCTACGAGCAGTACTTC.